This entry describes one TCR beta chain. These data belong to a study of cytomegalovirus exposure and HLA in healthy donors. At sampling all donors were nominally healthy, likely with unrecorded immune exposures. The PCR was carried out with 60 Vbeta primers and 13 Jbeta primers. Measured with immunoSEQ multiplex PCR; TCRdb has only the in-frame clones, and not every one. The repertoire includes 50,000 or so clones, 65% to 80% of them detected once, and roughly 36% sits in the top ten. V lost 1 base, J lost 2 bases, and 3 bases stayed unmatched. CDR1 is SGHTA and CDR2 is FQGNSA in the germline V gene. The CDR3 spans 15 residues.

This clonotype originated in a man in his forties in good health and CMV-seropositive. The material sequenced was PBMCs. This rearrangement joins TRBV7-2 to TRBJ2-7, with 9 bases aligning to TRBD2. CDR3 nucleotide sequence: TGTGCCAGCAGCTTAGGGGGGACTAGCCCCTACGAGCAGTACTTC. This translates into CASSLGGTSPYEQYF.